The source of this T cell receptor beta chain is a study of early T cells in non-severe SARS-CoV-2 infection (dated by TCRdb to the early 2020s). For context, the study as a whole: Bulk RNA from unsorted whole blood was used for TCR sequencing, so alpha and beta chains could not be paired. Study-wide conclusions, independent of this receptor: VDJdb matching was skewed toward anti-spike CD8 responses and likely underestimated virus-specific expansions, missing private and CD4 specificities.

This clonotype was detected many times. This receptor's antigen is unknown. Per-nucleotide qualities are absent, and no much larger clonotype sits a single base away. Sequences DFQATT (CDR1) and SNEGSKA (CDR2) are obtained from the germline V gene (reference sequence). V is pruned by 6 bases and J by 0 bases, leaving 9 bases of the junction without a gene match. Counted from cysteine to phenylalanine, this CDR3 has 15 amino acids. The DNA shown is the 45-base CDR3, in frame from base 1. A case-control design nested within a healthcare worker cohort in London, UK, was used, with weekly nasopharyngeal swab PCR tests and blood sampling performed. Healthcare workers were enrolled in the week of the UK lockdown, from 23 to 31 March 2020, and were followed every week for up to roughly 16 weeks. Libraries were made using 5' RACE. The instrument given in TCRdb is NextSeq 500. To correct for sequencing error and PCR bias, the TCR library protocol tagged individual cDNA molecules with unique molecular identifiers. Both TCR alpha and beta chains were sequenced, and tight co-correlation was observed between alpha and beta sequence abundances in each sample. The study's processing was this. V gene, J gene and CDR3 annotation of TCR sequences was performed with Decombinator V4. Expanded TCRs were defined as changing significantly between any two time points under a Poisson model with p below 0.0001. TCR abundances were normalised to the total number of TCRs sequenced per sample and were expressed as counts per million. TRAV1-2 paired with TRAJ12, TRAJ20 or TRAJ33 defined MAIT TCRs, while TRAV10 paired with TRAJ18 defined iNKT TCRs. VDJdb, accessed 1 November 2021, was searched for CMV, EBV and SARS-CoV-2 annotated TCRs, excluding TCRs annotated for multiple antigens. TCRdb cleaned the public reads at Q25 with fastp, built clones with MiXCR and kept in-frame beta chains. Rows are combined by CDR3 protein, so each entry shows the most common genes and DNA. None of the V and J calls come from the authors' own analysis; TCRdb made them. Counted in this sample were 50,000 to 70,000 distinct CDR3 sequences; around an eighth of them appeared once. The ten largest clones represent 3.5% to 5.5% of the sample.

The clonotype originates from an adult who was a healthcare worker with PCR-confirmed SARS-CoV-2 infection or an uninfected control (not recorded which). Sequenced input: whole blood. This receptor chain uses TRBV20-1 and TRBJ1-2; 8 bases in between match TRBD1. The nucleotides read TGCAGTGCCCTACCGGGACAGGCGGCTAACTATGGCTACACCTTC. It translates as CSALPGQAANYGYTF.